This T cell receptor beta chain stems from a study of cytomegalovirus exposure and HLA in healthy donors. Study in general: Of all 360 or so donors who were genotyped, roughly 81% belonged to the Caucasian-associated ancestry cluster. Whole-study results and caveats: 164 TCR beta chains were listed as cytomegalovirus-associated. In a later analysis, parvovirus B19, influenza, CMV and Epstein-Barr virus appeared linked to several top co-occurrence clusters. Reported findings show TCR beta sequences accurately forecast HLA-A and HLA-B alleles in most subjects.

Comment on this clone: Its antigen is not known.

Amplification used 60 Vbeta primers and 13 Jbeta primers. Generated by immunoSEQ multiplex PCR, the TCRdb table keeps only in-frame clones and is missing some. The sample consists of under 75,000 clones, about nine tenths of them appearing once. The TCR originated in a woman aged 30 to 39 in good health and CMV-seronegative. Sequenced input: PBMCs.

CDR3 sequence reads: CASSPSLGQGAYEQYF. CDR3 nucleotide sequence: TGTGCCAGCAGTCCCTCTTTGGGACAGGGGGCCTACGAGCAGTACTTC. The chain has TRBV28 and TRBJ2-7, with 11 positions matching TRBD1. This CDR3 comprises 16 residues. CDR1 is MDHEN and CDR2 is SYDVKM in the germline V gene. The J segment lost 2 bases and the V segment lost 5 bases, leaving 8 bases of the junction unmatched.